One and the same sample provided the 32 T cell receptor beta chains below, sequenced in a study of T cells expressing NK-cell markers. TCRdb re-called the 5' RACE reads; one entry per CDR3 protein, DNA not given. The data show 400,000 to 450,000 distinct CDR3 sequences, and the top ten clones hold under 7.5%. The source material was blood T cells: a sorted CD56 or NKG2C T cell subset, CD4+ or CD8+ T cells, or bulk PBMC T cells (not recorded which). These receptors all come from a woman between 18 and 70 years old in good health.

The chain recombines TRBV19 with TRBJ2-3. CDR1 and CDR2 from the germline V gene are LNHDA and SQIVND (reference sequence). The CDR3 consists of 12 residues. CDR3: CASVGFTDTQYF.

V gene TRBV5-6 combines with J gene TRBJ2-7; TCRdb proposes TRBD2, but this gene call is untestable without DNA. The germline V gene encodes CDR1 SGHDT and CDR2 YYEEEE. The CDR3 runs to 13 residues. This chain's CDR3 is CASSLRLAGEQYF.

The chain recombines TRBV12-3 or TRBV12-4 with TRBJ2-3; TCRdb returns TRBD2, unconfirmable since there is no DNA. The CDR3 totals 16 residues. The CDR3 loop is CASSQGTPGRTDTQYF.

The rearrangement uses TRBV11-2 and TRBJ2-5. The CDR3 runs to 18 residues. Germline V CDR1 and CDR2: SGHAT, FQNNGV. CDR3 loop: CASSLPSVESLYQETQYF.

V gene TRBV3-1 combines with J gene TRBJ2-1; absent DNA, TCRdb's TRBD1 call cannot be checked. This CDR3 spans 12 amino acids. The germline V gene encodes CDR1 LGHDT and CDR2 YNNKEL (reference sequence). This CDR3 is CASSPTDNEQFF.

This rearrangement joins TRBV12-3 or TRBV12-4 to TRBJ2-3; TCRdb selects TRBD1, and the lack of DNA leaves this call unchecked. This CDR3 comprises 15 residues. CDR3 loop: CASRRSAGIPDTQYF.

This sequence joins TRBV19 and TRBJ1-6. This CDR3 has 16 amino acids. Per the germline V gene, CDR1 is LNHDA and CDR2 is SQIVND (reference sequence). The chain's CDR3 is CASRPSGSSYNSPLHF.

The chain uses TRBV20-1 and TRBJ2-4; without DNA, the TCRdb call of TRBD1 cannot be checked. CDR3 length: 14 amino acids. Germline V gene sequence: CDR1 DFQATT, CDR2 SNEGSKA (reference sequence). The CDR3 spells CSARDVADRGFQYF.

The rearrangement uses TRBV5-6 and TRBJ2-7. The CDR3 covers 13 residues. Looked up from germline, CDR1 is SGHDT and CDR2 is YYEEEE. The CDR3 loop reads CASSDFRSYEQYF.

The chain recombines TRBV7-2 with TRBJ2-1; TCRdb's D gene call, TRBD2, goes unchecked for lack of DNA. CDR1 and CDR2 from the germline V gene are SGHTA and FQGNSA. CDR3 length: 16 residues. The CDR3 here is CASRSLERDPYNEQFF.

Here the CDR3 reads CSANLAGGPTGELFF. The chain couples TRBV20-1 to TRBJ2-2; TCRdb calls TRBD2, which cannot be checked without DNA. CDR3 size: 15 residues. CDR1 is DFQATT, CDR2 SNEGSKA, per germline (reference sequence).

The chain recombines TRBV5-4 with TRBJ1-2. The CDR3 covers 14 residues. Germline loops: CDR1 SGHNT, CDR2 YYREEE (reference sequence). The CDR3 protein is CASSSDQINYGYTF.

The chain joins TRBV5-1 to TRBJ1-2; TCRdb calls TRBD1, which cannot be checked without DNA. CDR3 length equals 16 residues. Looked up from germline, CDR1 is SGHRS and CDR2 is YFSETQ. CDR3 sequence reads: CASSPRDRGFTYGYTF.

The chain links TRBV20-1 to TRBJ1-3. The germline V gene encodes CDR1 DFQATT and CDR2 SNEGSKA (reference sequence). The CDR3 is made up of 15 amino acids. CDR3 sequence: CSARDRGGHGNTIYF.

The chain carries TRBV9 and TRBJ2-5. Germline lookup yields CDR1 SGDLS and CDR2 YYNGEE. The CDR3 loop spans 13 amino acids. The CDR3: CASSVEYSGTQYF.

Here the CDR3 reads CASSSHSNSPLHF. The rearrangement joins TRBV11-2 to TRBJ1-6. Germline assignment: CDR1 SGHAT and CDR2 FQNNGV. The CDR3 consists of 13 residues.

The chain has TRBV14 and TRBJ2-1; TCRdb returns TRBD2, unconfirmable since there is no DNA. The CDR3 is 18 residues long. Per germline, CDR1 SGHDN and CDR2 FVKESK. The CDR3 here is CASSRRSAVRAPYNEQFF.

CDR3 loop: CASSLLSGERKTQYF. The V gene is TRBV28, the J gene TRBJ2-5; TCRdb's D call, TRBD2, is unchecked because there is no DNA. This CDR3 is 15 amino acids long. Germline V gene data show CDR1 as MDHEN and CDR2 as SYDVKM.

The genes are TRBV29-1 and TRBJ2-1; the TRBD1 assignment by TCRdb is unverifiable without DNA. The CDR3 has 15 residues. CDR1 is SQVTM, CDR2 ANQGSEA, per germline. The CDR3 loop reads CSARPGGGPYNEQFF.

CDR3: CASSPRPLLWSEQFF. This chain joins TRBV5-1 and TRBJ2-1; lacking DNA, the TRBD2 call made by TCRdb goes unchecked. This CDR3 comprises 15 residues. The germline V gene encodes CDR1 SGHRS and CDR2 YFSETQ.

The genes are TRBV5-6 and TRBJ2-3; TCRdb's assignment of TRBD1 cannot be checked, as there is no DNA. Germline lookup yields CDR1 SGHDT and CDR2 YYEEEE. The CDR3 has 18 amino acids. The CDR3 is CASSRSRVRGPGTDTQYF.

The gene calls are TRBV7-9 and TRBJ2-1; TCRdb designates TRBD2, a call that cannot be tested without DNA. The CDR3 extends over 17 amino acids. Germline V lookup: CDR1 SEHNR, CDR2 FQNEAQ (reference sequence). CDR3: CASSFNPPGLAANEQFF. Full variable domain (outside the CDR3, taken from reference TRBV7-9 and TRBJ2-1): DTGVSQNPRHKITKRGQNVTFRCDPISEHNRLYWYRQTLGQGPEFLTYFQNEAQLEKSRLLSDRFSAERPKGSFSTLEIQRTEQGDSAMYLCASSFNPPGLAANEQFFGPGTRLTVL.

The genes are TRBV6-2 or TRBV6-3 and TRBJ2-7; checking the TCRdb D call of TRBD2 is not possible without DNA. Germline V gene lookup returns CDR1 MNHEY and CDR2 SVGEGT. The CDR3 has 14 residues. The CDR3 spells CASRTSGPSYEQYF.

This chain's CDR3 is CASSATGDMNTEAFF. This chain joins TRBV11-2 and TRBJ1-1; TCRdb selects TRBD1, and the lack of DNA leaves this call unchecked. The CDR3 loop spans 15 amino acids. The germline CDR1 and CDR2 sequences are SGHAT and FQNNGV. The full variable domain, completed using reference TRBV11-2 and TRBJ1-1, is EAGVAQSPRYKIIEKRQSVAFWCNPISGHATLYWYQQILGQGPKLLIQFQNNGVVDDSQLPKDRFSAERLKGVDSTLKIQPAKLEDSAVYLCASSATGDMNTEAFFGQGTRLTVV.

The chain recombines TRBV12-3 or TRBV12-4 with TRBJ2-3; as DNA is missing, the TRBD2 call by TCRdb cannot be tested. This CDR3 comprises 12 residues. CDR3 loop: CASGTGRDTQYF.

The V gene is TRBV5-4, the J gene TRBJ2-2; lacking DNA, the TRBD2 call made by TCRdb goes unchecked. The CDR3 loop spans 15 amino acids. Per germline, CDR1 SGHNT and CDR2 YYREEE (reference sequence). The CDR3 loop reads CASSVSGSSTGELFF.

The CDR3 here is CAISDRDRVGVTKNIQYF. J is TRBJ2-4 and V is TRBV10-3; TCRdb's D call, TRBD1, is unchecked because there is no DNA. CDR1 is ENHRY, CDR2 SYGVKD, per germline. The length of the CDR3 is 18 residues.

V usage is TRBV3-1 and J usage is TRBJ1-2. There are 13 residues in the CDR3. CDR1 LGHDT and CDR2 YNNKEL come from the germline V gene (reference sequence). CDR3 sequence reads: CASSPLSVWGYTF.

V and J are TRBV5-1 and TRBJ1-1; TCRdb selects TRBD1, and the lack of DNA leaves this call unchecked. Per germline, CDR1 SGHRS and CDR2 YFSETQ. This CDR3 has 15 residues. CDR3 loop: CASSLNLATGAEAFF.

This chain joins TRBV29-1 and TRBJ2-1. The CDR3 is made up of 13 amino acids. CDR1 is SQVTM, CDR2 ANQGSEA, per germline. The CDR3 sequence: CSVEEVSYNEQFF.

The CDR3 reads CAWSLGDGEQFF. The V gene is TRBV30, the J gene TRBJ2-1; the D gene TCRdb calls, TRBD1, cannot be checked with no DNA. This CDR3 has 12 residues. Per germline, CDR1 GTSNPN and CDR2 SVGIG (reference sequence).

The chain links TRBV12-3 or TRBV12-4 to TRBJ2-2; TCRdb picks TRBD1, but there is no DNA to check that call. The CDR3 sequence is 16 residues long. The CDR3 sequence is CASSLARGKGTGELFF.